The present T cell receptor (beta chain) was sequenced within a study of monozygotic twins with inflammatory bowel disease. This CDR3 spans 15 amino acids. Germline CDR1 is KGHDR and CDR2 is SFDVKD. TCRdb re-analyzed the 5' RACE reads; it lists each CDR3 protein once, without DNA. This sample's table reports around 380,000 distinct CDR3 sequences. The sequencing input was blood. This TCR was sampled from a human donor with ulcerative colitis or Crohn's disease, or a healthy co-twin of an affected twin (not recorded which). This chain joins TRBV24-1 and TRBJ2-1; TCRdb selects TRBD1, and the lack of DNA leaves this call unchecked. The CDR3 sequence: CATSDWVRGFDEQFF.